This T cell receptor beta chain was sequenced for a study of patients with pleural tuberculosis. The ends were cut back, 3 bases at V and 2 bases at J, with 6 bases in the middle. There are 12 residues in the CDR3. The germline V gene encodes CDR1 GTSNPN and CDR2 SVGIG (reference sequence). Each CDR3 protein gets one entry after TCRdb re-called the reads with MiXCR. Of some 48,000 distinct CDR3 sequences in the sample, less than 8% are singletons; the top ten hold around 15%. This sequence joins TRBV30 and TRBJ2-3; no clear D gene. The TCR sequence derives from a human donor with pleural tuberculosis. As DNA, the CDR3 is TGTGCCTGGAGAAAGTACACAGATACGCAGTATTTT. Protein sequence: CAWRKYTDTQYF. The variable domain in full, with the rest retrieved from reference TRBV30 and TRBJ2-3, is SQTIHQWPATLVQPVGSPLSLECTVEGTSNPNLYWYRQAAGRGLQLLFYSVGIGQISSEVPQNLSASRPQDRQFILSSKKLLLSDSGFYLCAWRKYTDTQYFGPGTRLTVL.